This T cell receptor (beta chain) was identified during a study of siplizumab effects on memory and regulatory T cells. The study, taken as a whole, reports: The study found that siplizumab significantly reduced alloreactive sequences traceable to unstimulated CD4+ memory cells.

Produced via immunoSEQ multiplex PCR; TCRdb's table is partial and in-frame only. The data contain tens of thousands of clones, 93% of them singletons. A remark on this clone: Its cognate antigen is unknown.

The V gene's germline CDR1 is SGDLS and CDR2 YYNGEE. The CDR3 is made up of 11 amino acids. The germline V and J ends were trimmed by 3 bases and 8 bases, with 8 bases remaining between them. The sequenced sample was CD8+ T cells sorted from blood. This clonotype was obtained from a human donor in good health. The chain has TRBV9 and TRBJ1-2; D gene ambiguous. The CDR3 DNA is TGTGCCAGCAGCGGCAGGCGCGGCTACACCTTC. This sequence encodes CASSGRRGYTF.